The 22 T cell receptor beta chains listed next were all sequenced from one sample in a study of OX40 agonist ivuxolimab in advanced cancers. Profiling relied on immunoSEQ multiplex PCR, and the TCRdb table lists in-frame clones only, not all of them. The profile shows roughly 110,000 clones, about nine tenths of them singletons. The specimen was CD4+ or CD8+ T cells sorted from blood, collected in a trial of the OX40 agonist ivuxolimab. The origin of the receptors is an adult with an advanced solid tumor such as melanoma, head and neck, liver or kidney cancer.

The J gene is TRBJ1-2, the V gene TRBV11-2, with D unclear. The CDR3 is made up of 14 amino acids. V was shortened by 2 bases and J by 0 bases, with 7 bases between the two germline ends. The V gene's germline CDR1 is SGHAT and CDR2 FQNNGV. The CDR3 is CASSLTDTNYGYTF. Written as DNA, the CDR3 is TGTGCCAGCAGCTTAACCGATACTAACTATGGCTACACCTTC.

The chain employs TRBV5-1 and TRBJ1-2; D is undetermined. From germline, CDR1 is SGHRS and CDR2 YFSETQ. The CDR3 loop spans 14 amino acids. V lost 3 bases to trimming and J lost 0 bases, with 9 bases between them. The CDR3 protein is CASSSPPSNYGYTF. The CDR3 DNA reads as TGCGCCAGCAGCTCCCCTCCATCTAACTATGGCTACACCTTC.

V gene TRBV7-9 combines with J gene TRBJ2-7; perhaps TRBD1 as D (6 bases). CDR3 length equals 15 residues. V lost 5 bases and J lost 1, with 15 bases in between. The germline V gene has CDR1 SEHNR and CDR2 FQNEAQ (reference sequence). CDR3 sequence (DNA): TGTGCCAGCAGCCTCTCCGGGACACCTTCCTACGAGCAGTACTTC. This gives the protein CASSLSGTPSYEQYF. Drawing the rest from reference TRBV7-9 and TRBJ2-7, the complete variable domain is DTGVSQNPRHKITKRGQNVTFRCDPISEHNRLYWYRQTLGQGPEFLTYFQNEAQLEKSRLLSDRFSAERPKGSFSTLEIQRTEQGDSAMYLCASSLSGTPSYEQYFGPGTRLTVT.

The chain recombines TRBV11-2 with TRBJ1-2; D may be TRBD1 (6 bases). Germline V lookup: CDR1 SGHAT, CDR2 FQNNGV. Between the trimmed V and J ends, which lost 5 bases and 2 bases, there was a span of 18 bases. The CDR3 has 16 amino acids. Here the CDR3 reads CASSRGIGGGNYGYTF. The CDR3 bases are TGTGCCAGCAGCCGCGGGATAGGGGGGGGAAACTATGGCTACACCTTC.

The chain combines TRBV18 with TRBJ2-1; 7 bases are shared with TRBD1. This CDR3 is built from 15 residues. The V gene end was trimmed by 3 bases and the J gene end by 4 bases; junction bases not matched to a gene: 6. Germline lookup yields CDR1 KGHSH and CDR2 LQKENI. CDR3 DNA sequence: TGTGCCAGCTCACCCCCGGGACAGCATTACAATGAGCAGTTCTTC. Its protein is CASSPPGQHYNEQFF. The full variable domain, in which reference TRBV18 and TRBJ2-1 provide the parts outside the CDR3, is NAGVMQNPRHLVRRRGQEARLRCSPMKGHSHVYWYRQLPEEGLKFMVYLQKENIIDESGMPKERFSAEFPKEGPSILRIQQVVRGDSAAYFCASSPPGQHYNEQFFGPGTRLTVL.

CDR3 residues: CASSSRTTPHEQFF. CDR3 nucleotide sequence: TGTGCCAGCAGCTCACGTACCACCCCCCATGAGCAGTTCTTC. The chain recombines TRBV5-8 with TRBJ2-1; no definite D call. Germline V CDR1 and CDR2: SGHTS, YDEGEE. This CDR3 contains 14 residues. Trimming removed 3 bases from V and 8 bases from J, with 15 bases in between.

The V gene is TRBV7-2, the J gene TRBJ2-7, with TRBD1 as a possible D gene (6 bases). The CDR3 is 15 residues long. CDR1 is SGHTA and CDR2 is FQGNSA in the germline V gene. The V end lost 5 bases, the J end lost 3 bases, and 17 bases lay between the germline ends. The CDR3: CASSARDTGYYEQYF. The CDR3 nucleotides read TGTGCCAGCAGCGCCCGGGACACGGGGTACTACGAGCAGTACTTC.

This rearrangement joins TRBV7-2 to TRBJ2-7; 7 positions agree with TRBD2. CDR1 and CDR2 from the germline V gene are SGHTA and FQGNSA. CDR3 length equals 13 residues. Trimming removed 2 bases from V and 6 bases from J; junction bases left unmatched: 4. DNA of the CDR3: TGTGCCAGCAGCTTATGGGGGGGAGTCGAGCAGTACTTC. Residues: CASSLWGGVEQYF.

This clone was observed a single time. The chain carries TRBV6-1 and TRBJ1-4; D gene unclear. There are 11 residues in the CDR3. CDR1 and CDR2 from the germline V gene are MNHNS and SASEGT. V was pared by 7 bases and J by 4 bases, with 4 bases between. The CDR3 nucleotides are TGTGCCAGCACTCTTAATGAAAAACTGTTTTTT. Amino acid sequence: CASTLNEKLFF.

The rearrangement joins TRBV7-8 to TRBJ2-7; 9 nucleotides line up with TRBD2. This CDR3 spans 14 amino acids. V was pared by 6 bases and J by 3 bases, with 6 bases of the junction left unmatched. Germline values: CDR1 SGHVS, CDR2 FQNEAQ. As DNA, the CDR3 is TGTGCCAGCAGTTCAGGGACTAGCTACTACGAGCAGTACTTC. It codes for CASSSGTSYYEQYF.

The rearrangement links TRBV4-3 to TRBJ2-5, with 10 bases identical to TRBD2. J gave up 5 bases and V 0 bases, and 15 bases lay outside the gene matches. The CDR3 runs to 19 residues. The V gene's germline CDR1 is LGHNA and CDR2 YSLEER. The CDR3 is CASSQDLGLAGDYDETQYF. The DNA of the CDR3 is TGCGCCAGCAGCCAAGATCTCGGCCTAGCGGGGGATTATGACGAGACCCAGTACTTC.

This rearrangement joins TRBV19 to TRBJ1-2, with 11 bases matching TRBD1. Germline V gene lookup returns CDR1 LNHDA and CDR2 SQIVND (reference sequence). Trimming removed 8 bases from V and 3 bases from J; junction bases left unmatched: 5. This CDR3 contains 14 residues. Here the CDR3 reads CASRGTGGDYGYTF. For the CDR3, the DNA is TGTGCCAGTCGCGGGACAGGGGGTGACTATGGCTACACCTTC.

V and J are TRBV28 and TRBJ1-2; tentatively, D is TRBD1 (5 bases). The CDR3 has 13 amino acids. From germline, CDR1 is MDHEN and CDR2 SYDVKM. The germline V and J ends were trimmed by 5 bases and 5 bases, with 12 bases remaining between them. The CDR3 spells CASSRWGEYGYTF. Written as DNA, the CDR3 is TGTGCCAGCAGTAGATGGGGGGAATATGGCTACACCTTC.

In this sample, this clone turned up once. V usage is TRBV7-2 and J usage is TRBJ2-2, with 10 bases aligning to TRBD1. This CDR3 comprises 15 residues. CDR1 is SGHTA and CDR2 is FQGNSA in the germline V gene. V shed 3 bases, J shed 4 bases, and the junction held 2 bases outside the gene matches. The CDR3 loop is CASSFRTGGTGELFF. The CDR3 DNA reads TGTGCCAGCAGCTTTAGGACAGGGGGCACCGGGGAGCTGTTTTTT.

J is TRBJ2-1 and V is TRBV28; D not certain. Trimming pared 1 base from V and 0 bases from J, leaving 10 bases between. Germline V gene data show CDR1 as MDHEN and CDR2 as SYDVKM. This CDR3 contains 16 residues. The CDR3 nucleotides are TGTGCCAGCAGTTTATTAGCAGCGAGCTCCTACAATGAGCAGTTCTTC. Protein: CASSLLAASSYNEQFF.

The chain links TRBV11-2 to TRBJ2-5; D is undetermined. Between the trimmed V and J ends, which lost 1 base and 4 bases, there was a span of 10 bases. CDR1 SGHAT and CDR2 FQNNGV come from the germline V gene. CDR3 length: 14 residues. DNA for the CDR3: TGTGCCAGCAGCTTAGGGGCTTTAGGAGAGACCCAGTACTTC. This gives the protein CASSLGALGETQYF.

The J gene is TRBJ1-5, the V gene TRBV19, with 7 bases fitting TRBD1. This CDR3 spans 16 amino acids. Trimming at V came to 3 bases and at J to 1 base, leaving 6 bases not matched to a gene. Germline V lookup: CDR1 LNHDA, CDR2 SQIVND (reference sequence). For the CDR3, the DNA is TGTGCCAGTAGTATGGTAAGGACAGGAAGCAATCAGCCCCAGCATTTT. Residues: CASSMVRTGSNQPQHF.

CDR3 protein: CASSEAVTGINQPQHF. CDR3 in DNA: TGTGCCAGCAGTGAGGCCGTCACAGGGATAAATCAGCCCCAGCATTTT. The rearrangement links TRBV6-1 to TRBJ1-5; D might be TRBD1 (6 bases). The ends were cut back, 3 bases at V and 4 bases at J, with 16 bases in the middle. Germline assignment: CDR1 MNHNS and CDR2 SASEGT. The CDR3 contains 16 residues.

The genes are TRBV18 and TRBJ1-5; no clear D gene. Trimming stripped 2 bases from V and 6 bases from J, with 11 bases between. Germline V CDR1 and CDR2: KGHSH, LQKENI. This CDR3 spans 14 amino acids. The CDR3 region has the DNA TGTGCCAGCTCACCAGCTAGTGGAGGTCAGCCCCAGCATTTT. Translating gives CASSPASGGQPQHF.

The chain couples TRBV19 to TRBJ1-1; 7 bases fit TRBD1. This CDR3 is 12 amino acids long. Germline V gene sequence: CDR1 LNHDA, CDR2 SQIVND (reference sequence). Trimming removed 3 bases from V and 11 bases from J; junction bases left unmatched: 6. CDR3 in amino acids: CASSIDREPAFF. CDR3 bases: TGTGCCAGTAGTATTGACAGGGAACCGGCTTTCTTT. The whole variable domain, remainder taken from reference TRBV19 and TRBJ1-1, is DGGITQSPKYLFRKEGQNVTLSCEQNLNHDAMYWYRQDPGQGLRLIYYSQIVNDFQKGDIAEGYSVSREKKESFPLTVTSAQKNPTAFYLCASSIDREPAFFGQGTRLTVV.

V is TRBV11-3 and J is TRBJ1-1, with D uncertain. This CDR3 comprises 13 residues. In germline, CDR1 is SGHNT, CDR2 YENEEA. The V end lost 2 bases, the J end lost 1 base, and 5 bases lay between the germline ends. CDR3 residues: CASSLNWNTEAFF. CDR3 sequence (DNA): TGTGCCAGCAGCTTAAATTGGAACACTGAAGCTTTCTTT.

The rearrangement joins TRBV15 to TRBJ2-6; D may be TRBD1 or TRBD2 (6 bases each). CDR3 size: 17 residues. The V and J ends lost 1 base and 0 bases respectively, with 10 bases between them. Germline-derived CDR1 and CDR2 are LNHNV and YYDKDF (reference sequence). CDR3 DNA: TGTGCCACCAGCAGAGCCGGGGGCGGCTCTGGGGCCAACGTCCTGACTTTC. Protein product: CATSRAGGGSGANVLTF.